This TCR beta chain was recorded in a study of identical twins. Template switching added a universal primer site; cDNA carried unique molecular identifiers. TCRdb reanalysed the 5' RACE reads using MiXCR and keeps one entry per CDR3 protein. The table has roughly 250,000 distinct CDR3 sequences, about an eighth seen once; the top ten hold approximately 8.8%. All donors were healthy, and all were Caucasian. This clonotype was seen at least ten times. Antigen specificity is unknown. Regarding the study as a whole: Analyses of zero insertions could be partly confounded by invariant MAIT and iNKT cells. The more abundant beta clonotypes in cord blood had fewer insertions, and memory repertoires did not show this.

Sequenced: memory (CD45RO+) T cells sorted from blood. This clonotype was obtained from a woman under 30 in good health.

The CDR3 nucleotides read TGTGCCAGCAGCTTAATAGCGGGAGGGAACTACAATGAGCAGTTCTTC. Translating it yields CASSLIAGGNYNEQFF. V usage is TRBV7-2 and J usage is TRBJ2-1, with 11 bases identical to TRBD2. This CDR3 contains 16 residues. CDR1 and CDR2 from the germline V gene are SGHTA and FQGNSA. V lost 2 bases to trimming and J lost 3 bases; unmatched junction nucleotides: 3. Combining the CDR3 with reference TRBV7-2 and TRBJ2-1 gives the whole variable domain GAGVSQSPSNKVTEKGKDVELRCDPISGHTALYWYRQSLGQGLEFLIYFQGNSAPDKSGLPSDRFSAERTGGSVSTLTIQRTQQEDSAVYLCASSLIAGGNYNEQFFGPGTRLTVL.